Presented here are 11 T cell receptor beta chains from one specimen sequenced in a study of OX40 agonist ivuxolimab in advanced cancers. Only in-frame clones appear in the TCRdb table, and some are missing; sequencing was by immunoSEQ multiplex PCR. The sample includes tens of thousands of clones, 84% of them seen just once. The starting material was CD4+ or CD8+ T cells sorted from blood, obtained in a trial of the OX40 agonist ivuxolimab. These receptors were obtained from an adult with an advanced solid tumor such as melanoma, head and neck, liver or kidney cancer.

The V call is TRBV7-9, the J call TRBJ2-7, with 10 bases that match TRBD1. The CDR3 covers 15 residues. CDR1 is SEHNR, CDR2 FQNEAQ, per germline (reference sequence). With V trimmed by 7 bases and J by 3 bases, 9 bases remained unmatched. CDR3 bases: TGTGCCAGCACCTCCGATGGACAGGGGGTCTACGAGCAGTACTTC. Encoded protein: CASTSDGQGVYEQYF.

The rearrangement links TRBV11-2 to TRBJ2-7, with a tentative D call TRBD1 (5 bases). Deletions cut 3 bases from V and 3 bases from J, with 9 bases between. The CDR3 contains 13 residues. Germline V gives CDR1 SGHAT, CDR2 FQNNGV. The DNA for the CDR3 is TGTGCCAGCAGCTTGGCAGGGATCTACGAGCAGTACTTC. This encodes CASSLAGIYEQYF.

CDR3 in DNA: TGTGCCAGCTCATCAGGCTCTGGGGCCAACGTCCTGACTTTC. Translating it yields CASSSGSGANVLTF. The chain is built from TRBV18 and TRBJ2-6, with D unclear. The V end was cut by 5 bases, the J end by 0 bases, with 5 bases between. Germline V gives CDR1 KGHSH, CDR2 LQKENI. The CDR3 runs 14 residues.

The chain joins TRBV23-1 to TRBJ1-2; D is ambiguous. Being an ORF, TRBV23-1 has a function that is uncertain. The V end was cut by 0 bases, the J end by 8 bases, with 13 bases between. The CDR3 sequence is 14 residues long. The CDR3 DNA reads TGCGCCAGCAGTCAATCGAGGAGGGTTCAAGGCTACACCTTC. Translating it yields CASSQSRRVQGYTF.

The table lists this clone with a count of one. V and J are TRBV18 and TRBJ2-7; 7 bases line up with TRBD2. The germline gives CDR1 KGHSH, CDR2 LQKENI. V was clipped by 3 bases and J by 2 bases; unmatched bases: 7. The CDR3 extends over 15 amino acids. CDR3 sequence reads: CASSPRVGGTYEQYF. CDR3 nucleotide sequence: TGTGCCAGCTCACCCCGGGTCGGGGGGACCTACGAGCAGTACTTC.

This clone was seen a few times. CDR3 sequence: CASRILDEQYF. CDR3 DNA sequence: TGTGCCAGCCGAATCTTGGACGAGCAGTACTTC. The chain is built from TRBV2 and TRBJ2-7; D remains ambiguous. CDR3 size: 11 residues. Germline V lookup: CDR1 SNHLY, CDR2 FYNNEI. The V gene lost 8 bases and the J gene lost 5 bases, with 10 bases spanning the gap.

This clone was detected once. The chain couples TRBV2 to TRBJ2-7; 8 bases match TRBD1. Per germline, CDR1 SNHLY and CDR2 FYNNEI. CDR3 length: 14 residues. J gave up 3 bases and V 3 bases, and 4 bases lay outside the gene matches. CDR3 amino acids: CASSDQGAHYEQYF. DNA of the CDR3: TGTGCCAGCAGTGACCAGGGGGCTCACTACGAGCAGTACTTC.

The V call is TRBV28, the J call TRBJ2-1; TRBD2 agrees at 8 bases. The CDR3 extends over 17 amino acids. V lost 2 bases to trimming and J lost 6 bases; unmatched junction nucleotides: 12. Germline lookup yields CDR1 MDHEN and CDR2 SYDVKM. In DNA, the CDR3 is TGTGCCAGCAGTTTAGGGCCACGGGGGGGTTGGTCCAATGAGCAGTTCTTC. Encoded protein: CASSLGPRGGWSNEQFF.

This clone was seen once. The rearrangement uses TRBV6-6 and TRBJ2-2; 14 positions agree with TRBD2. Trimming cost V 6 bases and J 4 bases; bases outside gene matches: 4. The CDR3 totals 16 residues. Germline V CDR1 and CDR2: MNHNY, SVGAGI (reference sequence). The CDR3 region has the DNA TGTGCCAGCAGGGGGACTAGCGGGAGCGGCACCGGGGAGCTGTTTTTT. Its protein product is CASRGTSGSGTGELFF.

The chain recombines TRBV19 with TRBJ1-2; 8 bases line up with TRBD1. The CDR3 loop spans 16 amino acids. Per germline, CDR1 LNHDA and CDR2 SQIVND (reference sequence). Unmatched junction bases numbered 15, after V lost 7 bases and J lost 5 bases. DNA for the CDR3: TGTGCCAGTACCTCTTGGGGACAGGTCGGAGGGTATGGCTACACCTTC. The encoded protein is CASTSWGQVGGYGYTF.

This chain uses TRBV5-6 with TRBJ2-3; 8 bases are a match to TRBD1. The CDR3 runs 14 residues. Germline CDR1 and CDR2: SGHDT and YYEEEE. The junction had 9 bases not matched to a gene; V was cut back by 3 bases and J by 9 bases. In DNA, the CDR3 is TGTGCCAGCAGCTATCAGGGGGCTGGAGGGACGCAGTATTTT. Residues: CASSYQGAGGTQYF.